The subject of this entry is one T cell receptor beta chain. The antigen is not known. Within the sample, other DNA sequences also encode this same CDR3. These data come from a study of vaccination effects on CD4 cells after COVID-19. Study as a whole: Supplemented with around 9.8 IU/ml IL-2 and 8 to 10 ug/ml peptides, fewer than 2.5 million PBMC per well were kept in culture. General observations from the study: In the study, convalescent patients were few, and early post-infection timepoints were absent. Clonal contraction was marked in infection- and vaccine-induced clones late after vaccination.

This CDR3 has 14 residues. The V gene lost 7 bases and the J gene lost 2 bases, with 12 bases spanning the gap. The germline gives CDR1 SNHLY, CDR2 FYNNEI. Here immunoSEQ multiplex PCR was the method, and the copy in TCRdb shows in-frame clones only, minus some. The repertoire consists of around 50,000 clones, with about 74% occurring once and the leading ten covering approximately 5.4%. After less than twelve days in culture, the CD4+ T cells were isolated. Between March and December 2020, the person had a SARS-CoV-2 infection that PCR confirmed. All study participants received two doses of BNT162b2 or mRNA-1273 vaccine.

The chain is built from TRBV2 and TRBJ1-3; D gene ambiguous. Sequencing used CD4+ T cells from PBMCs cultured without peptide, obtained after COVID-19 vaccination. This TCR was sampled from a human donor who had a prior SARS-CoV-2 infection. For the CDR3, the DNA is TGTGCCAGCACCGAGGGAGGACCTGGAAACACCATATATTTT. Translation gives CASTEGGPGNTIYF. Full variable domain (rest looked up from reference TRBV2 and TRBJ1-3): EPEVTQTPSHQVTQMGQEVILRCVPISNHLYFYWYRQILGQKVEFLVSFYNNEISEKSEIFDDQFSVERPDGSNFTLKIRSTKLEDSAMYFCASTEGGPGNTIYFGEGSWLTVV.